This is a list of T cell receptor beta chains from one sample in a study of T cell repertoires in cytomegalovirus infection. One entry per CDR3 protein results from TCRdb running MiXCR on the reads. The data hold some 920,000 distinct CDR3 sequences, with around 30% observed a single time. Their recognized antigens are unknown. The source material was cultured CD8+ T cells from PBMCs, sampled from culture after CMV antigen stimulation. The receptor source for this set is a human donor in good health (CMV status not recorded). Some clones in this sample may be carry-over from other donors' samples. The CDR3 runs from the conserved cysteine through the conserved F or W. Each record gives: V gene, J gene, CDR3 protein.

v_call: TRBV4-1
j_call: TRBJ1-1
cdr3_aa: CASGLDGNTEAFF

v_call: TRBV6-2/TRBV6-3
j_call: TRBJ2-1
cdr3_aa: CANTTGGTYNEQFF

v_call: TRBV4-1
j_call: TRBJ1-6
cdr3_aa: CASSPSKTGNTGYNSPLHF

v_call: TRBV2
j_call: TRBJ2-7
cdr3_aa: CASRPNRGRSYEQYF

v_call: TRBV7-9
j_call: TRBJ2-1
cdr3_aa: CASSPTSGGADNEQFF

v_call: TRBV5-1
j_call: TRBJ2-1
cdr3_aa: CASSPDAGSYNEQFF

v_call: TRBV15
j_call: TRBJ2-1
cdr3_aa: CATSRDRTTAKHNEQFF

v_call: TRBV6-1
j_call: TRBJ2-1
cdr3_aa: CASSQNGQGRYNEQFF

v_call: TRBV19
j_call: TRBJ2-1
cdr3_aa: CASSIWSGGILSYNEQFF

v_call: TRBV7-2
j_call: TRBJ1-6
cdr3_aa: CASSLGPGRGNSPLHF

v_call: TRBV7-6
j_call: TRBJ1-1
cdr3_aa: CASSLSRGLGMNTEAFF

v_call: TRBV10-3
j_call: TRBJ2-3
cdr3_aa: CAISESRDGGNTQYF

v_call: TRBV12-5
j_call: TRBJ1-2
cdr3_aa: CASGLAPGGGYTF

v_call: TRBV6-6
j_call: TRBJ2-1
cdr3_aa: CASSEVNNEQFF

v_call: TRBV7-9
j_call: TRBJ2-3
cdr3_aa: CASSLGRGADTQYF

v_call: TRBV4-2
j_call: TRBJ2-1
cdr3_aa: CASRGTYGGGEQFF

v_call: TRBV6-1
j_call: TRBJ2-3
cdr3_aa: CASSETAGGPDTQYF

v_call: TRBV5-6
j_call: TRBJ2-1
cdr3_aa: CASSSTSGGARDEQFF

v_call: TRBV9
j_call: TRBJ1-4
cdr3_aa: CASSGSPDRGEAEKLFF

v_call: TRBV11-1
j_call: TRBJ1-2
cdr3_aa: CACSGMDGIYGYTF